A single sample gave rise to the 32 T cell receptor beta chains below, sequenced in a study of blood T cell repertoires in COVID-19. TCRdb's copy holds only in-frame clones and misses some; the assay was immunoSEQ multiplex PCR. Of about 270,000 clones listed, more than 70% are singletons. The source material was peripheral blood. The receptors were sampled from a woman over 75 with COVID-19, enrolled during active disease.

The chain links TRBV3-1 (or the pseudogene TRBV3-2) to TRBJ1-2; tentatively, D is TRBD1 (6 bases). CDR1 LGHDT and CDR2 YNNKEL come from the germline V gene (reference sequence). V lost 5 bases to trimming and J lost 4 bases, with 14 bases between them. The CDR3 runs 14 residues. The CDR3 sequence is CASSSTGSPYGYTF. The CDR3 nucleotides are TGTGCCAGCAGCTCGACAGGATCTCCCTATGGCTACACCTTC.

The V gene is TRBV9, the J gene TRBJ2-3; no clear D gene. The CDR3 spans 14 residues. Germline loops: CDR1 SGDLS, CDR2 YYNGEE. V shed 4 bases and J shed 6 bases, with 15 bases lying between them. Written as DNA, the CDR3 is TGTGCCAGCAGCCGTCCCCCCCCTCAGGATACGCAGTATTTT. Translating it yields CASSRPPPQDTQYF.

Concerning this clone: Distinct nucleotide sequences in the sample also encode this CDR3. The CDR3 here is CASSPQGQGTEAFF. The CDR3 DNA reads as TGTGCCAGCTCACCACAAGGGCAGGGGACTGAAGCTTTCTTT. V usage is TRBV18 and J usage is TRBJ1-1, with a weak D call TRBD1 (6 bases). V lost 1 base, J lost 5 bases, and 11 bases lay in between. CDR3 length: 14 residues. Looked up from germline, CDR1 is KGHSH and CDR2 is LQKENI.

V and J are TRBV3-1 (or the pseudogene TRBV3-2) and TRBJ1-1; 7 positions agree with TRBD1. The germline gives CDR1 LGHDT, CDR2 YNNKEL (reference sequence). This CDR3 comprises 12 residues. V dropped 6 bases and J dropped 6; count of bases not matched to a gene: 4. CDR3 residues: CASSQQGPEAFF. CDR3 nucleotides: TGTGCCAGCAGTCAACAGGGGCCTGAAGCTTTCTTT.

J is TRBJ1-3 and V is TRBV7-9, with D maybe TRBD1 (6 bases). CDR1 SEHNR and CDR2 FQNEAQ come from the germline V gene (reference sequence). Trimming removed 0 bases at V and 10 bases at J, with 10 bases between. This CDR3 is 13 amino acids long. For the CDR3, the DNA is TGTGCCAGCAGCTTAGCAGAGAGGGGGACCATATATTTT. Translation gives CASSLAERGTIYF.

This chain uses TRBV28 with TRBJ1-5; 8 positions agree with TRBD1. Germline loops: CDR1 MDHEN, CDR2 SYDVKM. V shed 6 bases and J 1 base; nucleotides not matched to a gene: 5. This CDR3 spans 15 amino acids. In nucleotides, the CDR3 is TGTGCCAGCAGCAAGGACAGGGTCAGCAATCAGCCCCAGCATTTT. Its protein product is CASSKDRVSNQPQHF.

This rearrangement joins TRBV4-2 to TRBJ1-5; 9 bases fit TRBD1. This CDR3 spans 16 amino acids. Germline CDR1 reads LGHNA; CDR2 reads YNFKEQ. V shed 5 bases, J shed 1 base, and the junction held 6 bases outside the gene matches. DNA of the CDR3: TGTGCCAGCAGCAGTGGGACAGGGTTGAGCAATCAGCCCCAGCATTTT. Protein sequence: CASSSGTGLSNQPQHF.

This chain joins TRBV2 and TRBJ1-2; 10 nucleotides line up with TRBD1. Per the germline V gene, CDR1 is SNHLY and CDR2 is FYNNEI. Unmatched junction bases numbered 3, after V lost 5 bases and J lost 6 bases. The CDR3 runs 13 residues. CDR3 DNA: TGTGCCAGCAGTCCCGGACAGGGGGATGGCTACACCTTC. This translates into CASSPGQGDGYTF.

V is TRBV30 and J is TRBJ2-7; 7 bases are shared with TRBD1. Losses at the gene ends were 5 bases for V and 4 bases for J; bases not matched to a gene: 5. The germline V gene encodes CDR1 GTSNPN and CDR2 SVGIG (reference sequence). This CDR3 is 12 amino acids long. The CDR3 here is CAWGTVAYEQYF. CDR3 nucleotide sequence: TGTGCCTGGGGGACAGTAGCTTACGAGCAGTACTTC.

The chain combines TRBV9 with TRBJ1-2, with D uncertain. This CDR3 contains 13 residues. V was pared by 0 bases and J by 6 bases, with 9 bases between. The germline V gene has CDR1 SGDLS and CDR2 YYNGEE. This CDR3 is CASSVASGNGYTF. In nucleotides, the CDR3 is TGTGCCAGCAGCGTAGCATCGGGTAATGGCTACACCTTC.

CDR3 residues: CASSKDSFLAAFF. CDR3 DNA: TGTGCCAGTAGTAAAGACTCCTTCTTAGCGGCTTTCTTT. This rearrangement joins TRBV19 to TRBJ1-1, with unresolved D. V lost 4 bases and J 11 bases, leaving 17 bases between the germline ends. CDR1 and CDR2 (germline): LNHDA, SQIVND (reference sequence). The CDR3 extends over 13 amino acids. Together with reference TRBV19 and TRBJ1-1, the CDR3 gives the full variable domain: DGGITQSPKYLFRKEGQNVTLSCEQNLNHDAMYWYRQDPGQGLRLIYYSQIVNDFQKGDIAEGYSVSREKKESFPLTVTSAQKNPTAFYLCASSKDSFLAAFFGQGTRLTVV.

The V call is TRBV3-1 (or the pseudogene TRBV3-2), the J call TRBJ1-3, with a weak D call TRBD1 (5 bases). The CDR3 has 14 residues. The germline V and J ends were trimmed by 4 bases and 11 bases, with 18 bases remaining between them. CDR1 LGHDT and CDR2 YNNKEL come from the germline V gene (reference sequence). The CDR3 DNA sequence: TGTGCCAGCAGCCGCGCGCCCCCGGGGGTCTCCATATATTTT. Translated: CASSRAPPGVSIYF.

The chain uses TRBV5-1 and TRBJ1-2; 8 bases line up with TRBD1. Germline values: CDR1 SGHRS, CDR2 YFSETQ. The J segment lost 5 bases and the V segment lost 4 bases, leaving 10 bases of the junction unmatched. The CDR3 spans 15 residues. The CDR3 loop reads CASSLDGQGPYGYTF. DNA for the CDR3: TGCGCCAGCAGCCTAGACGGACAGGGCCCATATGGCTACACCTTC.

This clone showed up just a few times. The genes are TRBV11-2 and TRBJ2-5, with TRBD1 matching 7 bases. CDR1 is SGHAT, CDR2 FQNNGV, per germline. The CDR3 sequence is 14 residues long. With V trimmed by 6 bases and J by 1 base, 5 bases remained unmatched. In nucleotides, the CDR3 is TGTGCCAGCAGATCTCGGGACAGCCAAGAGACCCAGTACTTC. Its translation: CASRSRDSQETQYF.

V usage is TRBV10-3 and J usage is TRBJ2-3, with D perhaps matching TRBD1 (5 bases). V was shortened by 2 bases and J by 1 base, with 13 bases between the two germline ends. The CDR3 contains 16 residues. Germline CDR1 ENHRY, CDR2 SYGVKD. CDR3 nucleotide sequence: TGTGCCATCAGTGAGGCTTACGTCAGGGGCACAGATACGCAGTATTTT. Protein: CAISEAYVRGTDTQYF.

V is TRBV27 and J is TRBJ1-3; no definite D call. The CDR3 contains 13 residues. Germline CDR1 is MNHEY and CDR2 is SMNVEV (reference sequence). Trimming took off 4 bases at V and 4 bases at J, with 8 bases between the two ends. The CDR3 reads CASSSNLGNTIYF. The CDR3 bases are TGTGCCAGCAGTTCGAACCTAGGAAACACCATATATTTT.

The gene calls are TRBV5-1 and TRBJ1-1; D ambiguous. Trimming took 5 bases from V and 5 from J, leaving 19 bases between them. Germline CDR1 reads SGHRS; CDR2 reads YFSETQ. CDR3 length: 15 amino acids. CDR3: CASRLDTTKGTEAFF. The CDR3 DNA reads TGCGCCAGCAGACTAGACACAACCAAAGGGACTGAAGCTTTCTTT.

The chain uses TRBV10-3 and TRBJ1-2; D might be TRBD1 (5 bases). The germline V gene encodes CDR1 ENHRY and CDR2 SYGVKD. This CDR3 region has 14 residues. V lost 6 bases and J 4 bases, leaving 15 bases between the germline ends. The CDR3 sequence is CAISGTDTAYGYTF. Here the CDR3 DNA reads TGTGCCATCAGCGGAACGGACACCGCCTATGGCTACACCTTC.

The CDR3 nucleotides are TGTGCCAGCAGTACCTGGGGCAGGGGGAGATCTGAAGCTTTCTTT. Translated: CASSTWGRGRSEAFF. The chain employs TRBV2 and TRBJ1-1, with 7 bases matching TRBD1. V was pared by 5 bases and J by 6 bases, with 12 bases of the junction left unmatched. CDR1 SNHLY and CDR2 FYNNEI come from the germline V gene. The CDR3 consists of 15 residues.

The V gene is TRBV6-5, the J gene TRBJ2-7, with 7 bases matching TRBD1. Germline V CDR1 and CDR2: MNHEY, SVGAGI. The CDR3 totals 15 residues. After removal of 4 bases from V and 0 bases from J, the junction contained 6 bases not matched to a gene. CDR3 region: CASSFSGQSSYEQYF. DNA for the CDR3: TGTGCCAGCAGTTTTTCGGGACAGAGCTCCTACGAGCAGTACTTC.

The chain links TRBV2 to TRBJ1-6, with 8 bases matching TRBD1. Germline lookup yields CDR1 SNHLY and CDR2 FYNNEI. This CDR3 region has 18 residues. J was trimmed by 1 base and V by 7 bases; bases with no gene match: 12. The CDR3, as DNA: TGTGCCAGCACATTAATGAGACAGGGGATGTCCTATAATTCACCCCTCCACTTT. Translating gives CASTLMRQGMSYNSPLHF.

This chain links TRBV19 with TRBJ1-6, with a possible D match to TRBD1 (6 bases). Trimming cost V 3 bases and J 3 bases, with 9 bases left between them. CDR3 size: 15 residues. Germline values: CDR1 LNHDA, CDR2 SQIVND (reference sequence). This CDR3 reads CASSMDSLYNSPLHF. The CDR3, as DNA: TGTGCCAGTAGTATGGACAGCCTCTATAATTCACCCCTCCACTTT.

This chain connects TRBV7-2 to TRBJ1-6; 7 bases align to TRBD1. J lost 12 bases, V lost 5 bases, and 7 bases had no gene match. Germline CDR1 is SGHTA and CDR2 is FQGNSA. This CDR3 comprises 13 residues. The CDR3 region has the DNA TGTGCCAGCAGCCGGGACAGCGAACGACCCCTCCACTTT. Translated, it gives CASSRDSERPLHF.

This clone is a singleton in its sample. J is TRBJ1-2 and V is TRBV5-6; TRBD1 might be the D (5 bases). The V end lost 0 bases, the J end lost 3 bases, and 9 bases lay between the germline ends. This CDR3 is 14 amino acids long. Germline loops: CDR1 SGHDT, CDR2 YYEEEE. The CDR3 DNA is TGTGCCAGCAGCTTGGGGGACTTCGACTATGGCTACACCTTC. It specifies CASSLGDFDYGYTF.

V usage is TRBV6-6 and J usage is TRBJ1-5, with D possibly being TRBD1 (6 bases). V lost 4 bases and J 1 base, leaving 11 bases between the germline ends. CDR3 length: 15 amino acids. Looked up from germline, CDR1 is MNHNY and CDR2 is SVGAGI (reference sequence). The CDR3 region is CASSLLRGSNQPQHF. The CDR3 bases are TGTGCCAGCAGTTTATTGAGGGGGAGCAATCAGCCCCAGCATTTT.

The chain has TRBV19 and TRBJ1-4; D remains ambiguous. Trimming took 5 bases from V and 7 from J, leaving 14 bases between them. Per germline, CDR1 LNHDA and CDR2 SQIVND (reference sequence). The CDR3 contains 14 residues. CDR3 in DNA: TGTGCCAGTAGTGTGATGATCACGGGTGAAAAACTGTTTTTT. Translated, it gives CASSVMITGEKLFF.

The genes are TRBV6-5 and TRBJ2-7; TRBD1 matches 10 bases. The CDR3 totals 14 residues. The germline V gene has CDR1 MNHEY and CDR2 SVGAGI. Unmatched junction bases numbered 7, after V lost 8 bases and J lost 3 bases. CDR3 coding DNA: TGTGCCAGCCGCCGGGACAGGGGCTACTACGAGCAGTACTTC. Its protein is CASRRDRGYYEQYF.

The J gene is TRBJ2-1, the V gene TRBV27; D is undetermined. Trimming cost V 6 bases and J 10 bases, with 13 bases left between them. This CDR3 has 12 amino acids. Germline assignment: CDR1 MNHEY and CDR2 SMNVEV (reference sequence). CDR3 sequence (DNA): TGTGCCAGCAGAGGCGGAGCTAGGGAGCAGTTCTTC. Its translation: CASRGGAREQFF.

The CDR3: CASRPTRGTEAFF. The CDR3 DNA reads as TGTGCCAGCAGACCAACTAGAGGCACTGAAGCTTTCTTT. The chain joins TRBV7-2 to TRBJ1-1; D gene uncertain. Germline V gives CDR1 SGHTA, CDR2 FQGNSA. V shed 6 bases and J shed 4 bases, with 12 bases lying between them. This CDR3 contains 13 residues.

V is TRBV5-4 and J is TRBJ1-2; 8 positions match TRBD1. This CDR3 has 15 amino acids. V lost 3 bases, J lost 7 bases, and 11 bases stayed unmatched. CDR1 SGHNT and CDR2 YYREEE come from the germline V gene (reference sequence). CDR3 loop: CASSSETGARSGYTF. The CDR3 nucleotides read TGTGCCAGCAGCTCCGAGACAGGGGCGAGGTCTGGCTACACCTTC.

The chain carries TRBV5-1 and TRBJ2-3; tentative D call: TRBD2 (6 bases). CDR3 length: 15 residues. From germline, CDR1 is SGHRS and CDR2 YFSETQ. V lost 4 bases to trimming and J lost 0 bases, with 12 bases between them. As DNA, the CDR3 is TGCGCCAGCAGCGCGGGACTTACTAGCACAGATACGCAGTATTTT. Translation gives CASSAGLTSTDTQYF.

CDR3 residues: CATSVGAPVQTQYF. In DNA form, the CDR3 reads TGTGCCACCAGTGTGGGAGCTCCTGTACAGACCCAGTACTTC. The V gene is TRBV24-1, the J gene TRBJ2-5; the D gene is possibly TRBD2 (5 bases). Germline V gene lookup returns CDR1 KGHDR and CDR2 SFDVKD. V lost 5 bases and J lost 6, with 15 bases in between. This CDR3 spans 14 amino acids.